What follows is one T cell receptor beta chain and its context. cDNA came from approximately 0.5 to 1 ug RNA primed by random hexamers. TCRdb independently ran MiXCR on the immunoSEQ multiplex PCR reads; one entry per CDR3 protein. The sample yields 120,000 or so distinct CDR3 sequences, around 94% seen once. The CDR3 is made up of 15 amino acids. Germline assignment: CDR1 MDHEN and CDR2 SYDVKM. V was clipped by 6 bases and J by 8 bases; unmatched bases: 14. This sample is part of a study of CD8 T cells in Susac syndrome. Sequences were obtained from CD8+ T cells from PBMCs. The chain carries TRBV28 and TRBJ1-2; TRBD1 matches 8 bases. This TCR derives from a human donor with Susac syndrome. The CDR3 is CASSLAGGEIRGYTF. The CDR3 DNA sequence: TGTGCCAGCAGCCTCGCAGGGGGCGAAATCCGGGGCTACACCTTC.